Sequencing of this T cell receptor (beta chain) was carried out in a study of shared clonotypes between healthy human individuals. This CDR3 spans 14 amino acids. Germline V lookup: CDR1 SEHNR, CDR2 FQNEAQ (reference sequence). V was cut by 1 base and J by 3 bases, with 10 bases left in between. Each PCR replicate from the sorted subsets contained about 200 ng DNA, which is tens of thousands of T cell genomes. The protocol was immunoSEQ multiplex PCR, while the TCRdb copy is restricted to in-frame clones and leaves out a portion. The sample lists millions of clones, 85% to 95% occurring once. Remarks on this clone: What it recognizes is unknown.

Study observations and caveats: Researchers sampled only blood; tissue repertoires likely differ.

The chain combines TRBV7-9 with TRBJ2-7; D not resolved. Material for sequencing was naive CD4+ T cells sorted from blood. Specified subset: CD45RA+ positively selected. The receptor was isolated from a man in his late teens or twenties in good health. DNA of the CDR3: TGTGCCAGCAGCTTAGGAGATCAACTCTACGAGCAGTACTTC. This encodes CASSLGDQLYEQYF.